This TCR beta chain was found in a study of T cell changes during pregnancy in multiple sclerosis. V was pared by 5 bases and J by 10 bases, with 6 bases of the junction left unmatched. The CDR3 totals 14 residues. CDR1 SGHTA and CDR2 FQGNSA come from the germline V gene. Repertoires were generated with immunoSEQ multiplex PCR, while TCRdb's copy carries only in-frame clones and drops some. Of roughly 65,000 clones in the sample, around 91% are singletons; the top ten hold roughly 1.5%. The chain has TRBV7-2 and TRBJ1-6; TRBD1 agrees at 9 bases. The source was peripheral blood, collected in the third trimester of pregnancy. This sequence was found in a female donor in good health, enrolled as a control in a pregnancy study. CDR3 in amino acids: CASSPTGGMSPLHF. CDR3 nucleotide sequence: TGTGCCAGCAGCCCTACAGGGGGCATGTCACCCCTCCACTTT.